This T cell receptor (beta chain) was sequenced for a study of blood T cell repertoires in COVID-19. On the study more broadly: Material from acute and convalescent COVID-19 was sourced from the United States, Italy and Spain. T cells, B-cell-depleted T cells, or PBMCs provided the cDNA or gDNA that served as material.

The CDR3 is made up of 15 amino acids. Trimming took off 4 bases at V and 0 bases at J, with 12 bases between the two ends. The germline V gene encodes CDR1 KGHSH and CDR2 LQKENI. In the authors' workflow: Counts of nucleated cells, estimated from reference gene primer amplification, were obtained. Libraries were prepared by immunoSEQ multiplex PCR; TCRdb keeps only in-frame clonotypes and omits some of them. V and J calls and clone size are copied from that table; D and trimming were computed from the DNA. The table has under 130,000 clones, about 80% seen once. The source is a human donor in a cohort sampled during active COVID-19. The chain links TRBV18 to TRBJ1-2; no clear D. The material sequenced was peripheral blood. Here the CDR3 reads CASSRNSPTNYGYTF. The CDR3 DNA reads as TGTGCCAGCTCACGGAACAGCCCGACTAACTATGGCTACACCTTC.